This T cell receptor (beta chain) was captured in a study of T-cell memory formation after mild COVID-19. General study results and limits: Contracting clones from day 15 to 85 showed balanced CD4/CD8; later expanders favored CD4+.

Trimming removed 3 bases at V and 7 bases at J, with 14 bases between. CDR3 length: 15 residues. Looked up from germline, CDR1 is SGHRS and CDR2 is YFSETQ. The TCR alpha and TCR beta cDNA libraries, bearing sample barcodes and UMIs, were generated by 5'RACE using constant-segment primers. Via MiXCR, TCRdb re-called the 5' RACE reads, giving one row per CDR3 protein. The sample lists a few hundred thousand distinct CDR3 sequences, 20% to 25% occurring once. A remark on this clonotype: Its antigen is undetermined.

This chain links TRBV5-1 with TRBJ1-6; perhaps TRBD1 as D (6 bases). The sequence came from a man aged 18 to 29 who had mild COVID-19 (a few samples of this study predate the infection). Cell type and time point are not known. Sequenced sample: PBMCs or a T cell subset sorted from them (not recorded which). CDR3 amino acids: CASSYAGQSNSPLHF. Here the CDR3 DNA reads TGCGCCAGCAGCTATGCCGGACAGAGCAATTCACCCCTCCACTTT.